The 18 T cell receptor beta chains below come from one sample, sequenced in a study of blood T cells in healthy people across ages. It was with a sample-barcoded 5' primer and a J-beta primer mix that a second PCR of about 6 to 12 cycles was run. TCRdb analysed the 5' RACE reads with MiXCR anew, one entry per CDR3 protein. The data contain nearly 800,000 distinct CDR3 sequences, roughly 25% of them seen just once; the ten biggest clones take up approximately 3.7%. This same sample was also taken into another study, of T cells of mothers and their children.

The sequencing sample was made of blood. These receptors were collected from a boy aged 5-17 years in good health.

This clonotype showed up just a few times. The chain joins TRBV7-9 to TRBJ2-1; no clear D. CDR1 and CDR2 (germline): SEHNR, FQNEAQ (reference sequence). This CDR3 is built from 12 residues. Trimming left V 3 bases short and J 7 bases short, with 7 bases between. The CDR3 protein is CASSFEGNEQFF. CDR3 in DNA: TGTGCCAGCAGCTTCGAAGGGAATGAGCAGTTCTTC.

This chain links TRBV27 with TRBJ2-1, with D possibly TRBD2 on 6 matching bases. Trimming pared 3 bases from V and 8 bases from J, leaving 14 bases between. The CDR3 totals 14 residues. Germline assignment: CDR1 MNHEY and CDR2 SMNVEV (reference sequence). Written as DNA, the CDR3 is TGTGCCAGCAGTTTTGAGGGTCCGGGGGATGAGCAGTTCTTC. This codes for CASSFEGPGDEQFF.

The genes are TRBV12-3 or TRBV12-4 and TRBJ1-4, with 11 bases fitting TRBD1. With V trimmed by 8 bases and J by 8 bases, 4 bases remained unmatched. The length of the CDR3 is 13 residues. CDR3 residues: CASLRDRGEKLFF. The CDR3 bases are TGTGCCAGCCTACGGGACAGGGGGGAAAAACTGTTTTTT.

The rearrangement uses TRBV12-3 or TRBV12-4 and TRBJ1-2; D is ambiguous. The V end lost 4 bases, the J end lost 6 bases, and 6 bases lay between the germline ends. CDR3 length equals 11 residues. CDR3 coding DNA: TGTGCCAGCAGTTCCGGTCATGGCTACACCTTC. Protein sequence: CASSSGHGYTF.

The chain carries TRBV2 and TRBJ1-2, with 7 bases identical to TRBD1. The CDR3 length is 14 residues. From germline, CDR1 is SNHLY and CDR2 FYNNEI. Trimming removed 5 bases from V and 5 bases from J; junction bases left unmatched: 8. CDR3 bases: TGTGCCAGCAGTCTAGACAGGGAGGTGTATGGCTACACCTTC. Protein sequence: CASSLDREVYGYTF.

In this sample, this clonotype turned up many times. The chain couples TRBV6-5 to TRBJ1-2; D remains unclear. Looked up from germline, CDR1 is MNHEY and CDR2 is SVGAGI. Trimming stripped 2 bases from V and 4 bases from J, with 8 bases between. The CDR3 totals 13 residues. For the CDR3, the DNA is TGTGCCAGCAGTTACGGGCAACTCTATGGCTACACCTTC. This encodes CASSYGQLYGYTF.

The J gene is TRBJ2-4, the V gene TRBV7-2; D may match TRBD1 or TRBD2 (5 bases each). The germline V gene encodes CDR1 SGHTA and CDR2 FQGNSA. The CDR3 length is 18 residues. V was trimmed by 5 bases and J by 1 base, leaving 21 bases between them. DNA of the CDR3: TGTGCCAGCAGCCCCCTTCGCTCGGGGCCGGGGGCCAAAAACATTCAGTACTTC. Its protein product is CASSPLRSGPGAKNIQYF.

This rearrangement joins TRBV20-1 to TRBJ1-5; weak D call: TRBD1 (6 bases). Germline CDR1 reads DFQATT; CDR2 reads SNEGSKA (reference sequence). The V end was cut by 6 bases, the J end by 6 bases, with 21 bases between. This CDR3 has 15 residues. The CDR3 DNA reads as TGCAGTGCCATCGGGGGGCTCGGACTGTCTCAGCCCCAGCATTTT. Translating gives CSAIGGLGLSQPQHF.

This clonotype has only a few counts. The rearrangement joins TRBV6-6 to TRBJ2-1, with TRBD2 matching 13 bases. Looked up from germline, CDR1 is MNHNY and CDR2 is SVGAGI (reference sequence). J lost 5 bases, V lost 2 bases, and 3 bases had no gene match. The length of the CDR3 is 16 residues. The CDR3 protein is CASSYTGLAGDNEQFF. Written as DNA, the CDR3 is TGTGCCAGCAGTTACACCGGACTAGCGGGGGACAATGAGCAGTTCTTC.

The V gene is TRBV14, the J gene TRBJ2-2; D uncertain. Trimming left V 1 base short and J 1 base short, with 7 bases between. The CDR3 length is 15 residues. The germline V gene encodes CDR1 SGHDN and CDR2 FVKESK. In DNA, the CDR3 is TGTGCCAGCAGCCAAGTTAACTGGAACACCGGGGAGCTGTTTTTT. Protein sequence: CASSQVNWNTGELFF.

This clonotype was detected ten times or more. The chain combines TRBV5-5 with TRBJ2-7; possibly TRBD1 for D (6 bases). The CDR3 extends over 12 amino acids. From germline, CDR1 is SGHKS and CDR2 YYEKEE (reference sequence). Trimming shortened V by 4 bases and J by 2 bases, and 7 bases separated the two germline ends. CDR3 sequence (DNA): TGTGCCAGCAGCCGGGACACCTACGAGCAGTACTTC. It specifies CASSRDTYEQYF.

This clonotype was counted only a few times. The CDR3 DNA sequence: TGTGCCAGCAGCAAAGATAGGGGGCATAGCGAGACCCAGTACTTC. This codes for CASSKDRGHSETQYF. This chain joins TRBV21-1 and TRBJ2-1; the tabulated D call, TRBD1, remains unverified against the DNA. The J call may be incorrect, as the DNA end agrees better with TRBJ2-5. TRBV21-1 is described as a pseudogene. The CDR3 spans 15 residues.

V usage is TRBV13 and J usage is TRBJ2-7; possibly TRBD1 or TRBD2 for D (5 bases each). CDR3 size: 12 residues. V gave up 4 bases and J gave up 7 bases, with 11 bases separating them. Germline assignment: CDR1 PRHDT and CDR2 FYEKMQ (reference sequence). In DNA, the CDR3 is TGTGCCAGCAGCTCCGGGACCCAGGAGCAGTACTTC. Residues: CASSSGTQEQYF.

This clonotype was detected only a few times. J is TRBJ2-1 and V is TRBV29-1; 8 bases map to TRBD2. The CDR3 runs 12 residues. V dropped 3 bases and J dropped 8; count of bases not matched to a gene: 3. Germline values: CDR1 SQVTM, CDR2 ANQGSEA. The CDR3 loop is CSVDGTSDEQFF. Here the CDR3 DNA reads TGCAGCGTTGATGGGACTAGTGATGAGCAGTTCTTC.

The chain combines TRBV24-1 with TRBJ2-7; D unclear. The J call may be incorrect, as the DNA end agrees better with TRBJ2-5. The germline V gene encodes CDR1 KGHDR and CDR2 SFDVKD. The CDR3 has 15 amino acids. The CDR3: CATSDPSAGPETQYF. CDR3 nucleotide sequence: TGTGCCACCAGTGATCCATCGGCCGGGCCAGAGACCCAGTACTTC.

J is TRBJ1-4 and V is TRBV7-9, with a weak D call TRBD1 (5 bases). V lost 5 bases to trimming and J lost 5 bases, with 15 bases between them. Looked up from germline, CDR1 is SEHNR and CDR2 is FQNEAQ (reference sequence). The CDR3 has 15 amino acids. The CDR3 coding sequence is TGTGCCAGCAGCCCAATGGGCAGGGAGAATGAAAAACTGTTTTTT. Protein product: CASSPMGRENEKLFF.

The CDR3 sequence is CASSYSGRGRETDTQYF. As DNA, the CDR3 is TGTGCCAGCAGTTACTCGGGGAGGGGCAGGGAGACAGATACGCAGTATTTT. The genes are TRBV6-5 and TRBJ2-3, with 7 nucleotides matching TRBD2. The CDR3 is made up of 17 amino acids. Germline CDR1 MNHEY, CDR2 SVGAGI. V lost 0 bases, J lost 3 bases, and 9 bases stayed unmatched.

This clonotype appeared a single time. This chain uses TRBV5-5 with TRBJ2-1; D ambiguous. The CDR3 is 14 amino acids. CDR1 is SGHKS and CDR2 is YYEKEE in the germline V gene (reference sequence). V dropped 2 bases and J dropped 8 bases, with 14 bases sitting between them. For the CDR3, the DNA is TGTGCCAGCAGCTTACTCCCAGTTTTCGATGAGCAGTTCTTC. It specifies CASSLLPVFDEQFF.